The entry below gives a single T cell receptor (beta chain) sequence along with its context. What it recognizes is unknown. These data come from a study of cytomegalovirus exposure and HLA in healthy donors. Study-wide points: Accurate prediction of most subjects' HLA-A and HLA-B alleles from TCR beta sequences was reported. Follow-up analysis seemed to connect common viral pathogens with several of the most significant clusters identified.

The length of the CDR3 is 21 residues. Trimming removed 1 base at V and 0 bases at J, with 25 bases between. Germline V gene sequence: CDR1 MGHRA, CDR2 YSYEKL. The primer mix had 60 Vbeta and 13 Jbeta primers. Original analysis: An analysis performed later counted roughly 79 million unique TCR beta chains (roughly 11 million of them shared). Profiling relied on immunoSEQ multiplex PCR, and the TCRdb table lists in-frame clones only, not all of them. V and J calls and clone size are those listed in that table; D and trimming were worked out from the DNA. The profile shows around 100,000 clones, around 80% of them singletons.

The chain employs TRBV4-1 and TRBJ2-1; D is perhaps TRBD1 (7 bases). This TCR was recovered from a man aged 30 to 39 in good health and CMV-seronegative. The sample was PBMCs. This chain's CDR3 is CASSQVPVRLGGPSSYNEQFF. Written as DNA, the CDR3 is TGCGCCAGCAGCCAAGTCCCCGTGAGACTAGGGGGCCCTAGCTCCTACAATGAGCAGTTCTTC.